The clone carrying this TCR beta chain appeared a few times. The repertoire was sequenced with immunoSEQ multiplex PCR; TCRdb's copy has only in-frame clones and lacks some. The sample yields more than 85,000 clones, approximately 90% seen once. The entry originates in a study of control samples from healthy donors and cancer patients. The CDR3 loop spans 16 amino acids. The ends were cut back, 4 bases at V and 3 bases at J, with 19 bases in the middle. Germline lookup yields CDR1 SGDLS and CDR2 YYNGEE. This chain links TRBV9 with TRBJ1-2; possibly TRBD1 for D (5 bases). The sequence came from a woman in her forties or fifties in good health. The specimen sequenced was blood. DNA for the CDR3: TGTGCCAGCAGCCTACTAGCCCAGGACAATTACTATGGCTACACCTTC. This codes for CASSLLAQDNYYGYTF.